The rows below give T cell receptor beta chains drawn from one sample of a study of T-cell memory formation after mild COVID-19. From the 5' RACE reads, TCRdb called clonotypes with MiXCR, one entry per CDR3 protein. The data contain a few hundred thousand distinct CDR3 sequences, approximately 14% of them seen just once; the ten biggest clones take up 21%. The sample consisted of PBMCs or a T cell subset sorted from them (not recorded which). These TCRs come from a man aged 18-30 years who had mild COVID-19 (a few samples of this study predate the infection). Cell type and time point are not known. The CDR3 runs from the conserved cysteine through the conserved F or W. Fields, in order: V gene, J gene, clone size, D gene, CDR3 DNA, CDR3 protein. D genes are given only for firm matches. For some rows the clone size is stated as once, few or many, or as a class when expanded; others skip it.

v_gene: TRBV6-2/TRBV6-3; j_gene: TRBJ2-5; abundance: many; d_gene: TRBD2; CDR3nt: TGTGCCACCCGACTAGCGGGGGACGAGACCCAGTACTTC; CDR3aa: CATRLAGDETQYF
v_gene: TRBV20-1; j_gene: TRBJ2-1; abundance: -; d_gene: -; CDR3nt: TGCAGTGCTAGATCTGGGGGGGCCTTATCCTACAATGAGCAGTTCTTC; CDR3aa: CSARSGGALSYNEQFF
v_gene: TRBV5-1; j_gene: TRBJ2-5; abundance: -; d_gene: TRBD1; CDR3nt: TGCGCCAGCAGCGGAGGACAGGGGGCTATCCAAGAGACCCAGTACTTC; CDR3aa: CASSGGQGAIQETQYF
v_gene: TRBV28; j_gene: TRBJ2-5; abundance: few; d_gene: TRBD2; CDR3nt: TGTGCCAGCAGTCCTAGCGGGGGGAGACAAGAGACCCAGTACTTC; CDR3aa: CASSPSGGRQETQYF
v_gene: TRBV7-9; j_gene: TRBJ2-3; abundance: -; d_gene: -; CDR3nt: TGTGCCAGCAGCGCACCTGATACGCAGTATTTT; CDR3aa: CASSAPDTQYF
v_gene: TRBV12-5; j_gene: TRBJ2-7; abundance: -; d_gene: TRBD1; CDR3nt: TGTGCTAGTGGCTTGGACAGGGTCTACGAGCAGTACTTC; CDR3aa: CASGLDRVYEQYF
v_gene: TRBV7-2; j_gene: TRBJ1-2; abundance: -; d_gene: -; CDR3nt: TGTGCCAGCAGCTTAATGGGTCCCAACTATGGCTACACCTTC; CDR3aa: CASSLMGPNYGYTF
v_gene: TRBV7-2; j_gene: TRBJ2-3; abundance: -; d_gene: -; CDR3nt: TGTGCCAGCAGCCCCAGGGGGGGGGCAAGATATACGCAGTATTTT; CDR3aa: CASSPRGGARYTQYF
v_gene: TRBV7-8; j_gene: TRBJ2-5; abundance: many; d_gene: TRBD2; CDR3nt: TGTGCCAGCAGCCGCCCGACTAGCGGGGTGGAGACCCAGTACTTC; CDR3aa: CASSRPTSGVETQYF
v_gene: TRBV4-1; j_gene: TRBJ2-1; abundance: medium-sized; d_gene: TRBD2; CDR3nt: TGCGCCAGCAGCCAAGCGGGGGGCTCCTACAATGAGCAGTTCTTC; CDR3aa: CASSQAGGSYNEQFF
v_gene: TRBV10-2; j_gene: TRBJ2-1; abundance: -; d_gene: -; CDR3nt: TGCGCCAGCAGTGAGTCTGGACTACTTTACTACAATGAGCAGTTCTTC; CDR3aa: CASSESGLLYYNEQFF
v_gene: TRBV20-1; j_gene: TRBJ2-2; abundance: few; d_gene: -; CDR3nt: TGCAGTGCGAGTAGAGTGACCGGGGAGCTGTTTTTT; CDR3aa: CSASRVTGELFF
v_gene: TRBV10-3; j_gene: TRBJ2-7; abundance: -; d_gene: -; CDR3nt: TGTGCCATCAGTGGAGGGGTCCTGGGTTTCGAGCAGTACTTC; CDR3aa: CAISGGVLGFEQYF
v_gene: TRBV6-4; j_gene: TRBJ2-1; abundance: few; d_gene: -; CDR3nt: TGTGCCAGCAGTGACTCAGGAGGGGAGCAGTTCTTC; CDR3aa: CASSDSGGEQFF
v_gene: TRBV6-5; j_gene: TRBJ2-5; abundance: few; d_gene: -; CDR3nt: TGTGCCAGCAGCGGGGGTGGCCCGGGAGAGACCCAGTACTTC; CDR3aa: CASSGGGPGETQYF
v_gene: TRBV5-1; j_gene: TRBJ1-1; abundance: many; d_gene: TRBD1; CDR3nt: TGCGCCAGCAGCTTTGACTTCCGGGACAGGGAACTTAACACTGAAGCTTTCTTT; CDR3aa: CASSFDFRDRELNTEAFF
v_gene: TRBV29-1; j_gene: TRBJ2-5; abundance: few; d_gene: -; CDR3nt: TGCAGCGGTTGCCTCCAGGATCAAGAGACCCAGTACTTC; CDR3aa: CSGCLQDQETQYF
v_gene: TRBV18; j_gene: TRBJ2-7; abundance: -; d_gene: -; CDR3nt: TGTGCCAGCTCACCACGAGGGCCACCTTCCTACGAGCAGTACTTC; CDR3aa: CASSPRGPPSYEQYF
v_gene: TRBV12-3/TRBV12-4; j_gene: TRBJ2-1; abundance: -; d_gene: -; CDR3nt: TGTGCCAGCAGTTTACAGCGTAACAATGAGCAGTTCTTC; CDR3aa: CASSLQRNNEQFF
v_gene: TRBV7-2; j_gene: TRBJ2-3; abundance: many; d_gene: -; CDR3nt: TGTGCCAGCAGCTTAGCACTACATACGCAGTATTTT; CDR3aa: CASSLALHTQYF
v_gene: TRBV12-3/TRBV12-4; j_gene: TRBJ1-2; abundance: -; d_gene: -; CDR3nt: TGTGCCAGCCGCCCCAGGGAAAACTATGGCTACACCTTC; CDR3aa: CASRPRENYGYTF
v_gene: TRBV6-2/TRBV6-3; j_gene: TRBJ2-2; abundance: -; d_gene: TRBD2; CDR3nt: TGTGCCAGCAGTTACCCCCTGCGGGGGGCCAACACCGGGGAGCTGTTTTTT; CDR3aa: CASSYPLRGANTGELFF
v_gene: TRBV20-1; j_gene: TRBJ2-3; abundance: many; d_gene: -; CDR3nt: TGCAGTGCGAGCACAACGCGGGGTGGCGATACGCAGTATTTT; CDR3aa: CSASTTRGGDTQYF
v_gene: TRBV10-3; j_gene: TRBJ1-1; abundance: -; d_gene: -; CDR3nt: TGTGCCATCAGCCCCCGTTTGTCCGACGAAGCTTTCTTT; CDR3aa: CAISPRLSDEAFF
v_gene: TRBV20-1; j_gene: TRBJ2-5; abundance: -; d_gene: TRBD2; CDR3nt: TGCAGTGCCTCCCCTCAGCGGGGGAGCCAAGAGACCCAGTACTTC; CDR3aa: CSASPQRGSQETQYF
v_gene: TRBV7-2; j_gene: TRBJ2-5; abundance: many; d_gene: TRBD2; CDR3nt: TGTGCCAGCAGCCCACCGCCATTGCGGGGGGAAGAGACCCAGTACTTC; CDR3aa: CASSPPPLRGEETQYF